A selection of T cell receptor beta chains follows, all from one sample in a study of graft-versus-host responses after intestinal transplantation. Sequencing used immunoSEQ multiplex PCR; TCRdb keeps in-frame clones, though not all of them. The sample gives 25,000 or so clones, 82% of which show up once; around 0.7% is in the top ten. Which antigens these TCRs recognize remains unknown. The sequencing here drew on unstimulated CD4+ T cells sorted from spleen or lymph node cells, taken before intestinal transplant. Every receptor here comes from a human donor who received an intestinal transplant. The CDR3 runs from the conserved cysteine through the conserved F or W. The D gene is left open where the match is weak. Expanded clones get a size class; other rows say once, few or many, or leave the size out.

>TRBD1|TRBV6-5|NA|TRBJ1-5
TGTGCCAGCAGTTACTTACAGGGGGAGCCCCAGCATTTT
CASSYLQGEPQHF
>TRBD1|TRBV5-1|NA|TRBJ1-4
TGCGCCAGCAGCTGGCCAGGGGGCCAGGATGAAAAACTGTTTTTT
CASSWPGGQDEKLFF
>NA|TRBV18|NA|TRBJ1-2
TGTGCCAGCTCACAGGGAGGAACTAACTATGGCTACACCTTC
CASSQGGTNYGYTF
>NA|TRBV19|once|TRBJ1-3
TGTGCCAGTAGTCTATATCCCCGACAGTCCTCTGGAAACACCATATATTTT
CASSLYPRQSSGNTIYF
>NA|TRBV2|few|TRBJ2-7
TGTGCCAGCAGGATGGTCTACGAGCAGTACTTC
CASRMVYEQYF
>TRBD2|TRBV7-3|NA|TRBJ2-3
TGTGCCAGCAGCTTAGCGGGAGCGCAGTATTTT
CASSLAGAQYF
>TRBD1|TRBV28|few|TRBJ2-6
TGTGCCAGCAGGACACAGGGGGCTGGAGGGGCCAACGTCCTGACTTTC
CASRTQGAGGANVLTF
>TRBD2|TRBV7-9|NA|TRBJ2-7
TGTGCCAGCAGCTGGACTAGCGGGTACGAGCAGTACTTC
CASSWTSGYEQYF
>NA|TRBV11-2|NA|TRBJ2-3
TGTGCCAGCAGCCCCGGGGACCGCACAGATACGCAGTATTTT
CASSPGDRTDTQYF
>TRBD1|TRBV11-2|medium-sized|TRBJ1-2
TGTGCCAGCAGCTTAGGGACAGGGGGCTATGGCTACACCTTC
CASSLGTGGYGYTF
>NA|TRBV14|NA|TRBJ2-1
TGTGCCAGCAGCCAAGCAAGGGGTGTGATGAATGAGCAGTTCTTC
CASSQARGVMNEQFF
>TRBD2|TRBV5-1|NA|TRBJ2-3
TGCGCCAGCAGCTTGGGACTAGCGGGGGGATTCGATACGCAGTATTTT
CASSLGLAGGFDTQYF
>TRBD2|TRBV7-6|NA|TRBJ2-7
TGTGCCAGCAGCTTAAGCGGGAGGGTCTACGAGCAGTACTTC
CASSLSGRVYEQYF
>NA|TRBV4-1|NA|TRBJ2-2
TGCGCCAGCAGCCAAGAAAGCCGAGCGAACACCGGGGAGCTGTTTTTT
CASSQESRANTGELFF
>NA|TRBV7-9|NA|TRBJ1-2
TGTGCCAGCAGCTTAGCGTCCAGGGCGTTCTTC
CASSLASRAFF
>NA|TRBV11-2|NA|TRBJ1-4
TGTGCCAGCAGCTTAGCCGCCCTTGGTGCTAATGAAAAACTGTTTTTT
CASSLAALGANEKLFF
>TRBD1|TRBV7-6|NA|TRBJ2-7
TGTGCCAGCAGCCCGGACAGGGGCGAGCAGTACTTC
CASSPDRGEQYF
>NA|TRBV5-4|NA|TRBJ2-1
TGTGCCAGCAGCTTGCCGTCTCAACTAGCCCCAAATTACAATGAGCAGTTCTTC
CASSLPSQLAPNYNEQFF
>NA|TRBV29-1|NA|TRBJ2-5
TGCAGCGTTGCTACAGGGAGGGAGACCCAGTACTTC
CSVATGRETQYF